This T cell receptor (beta chain) was sequenced during a study of T cells expressing NK-cell markers. Study-level background: Repertoires of TCR beta were obtained from T cells sorted as CD3+CD56+NKG2C+, CD3+CD56+NKG2C- and CD3+CD56-NKG2C+.

Reanalyzing the 5' RACE reads, TCRdb keeps one entry per CDR3 protein, without DNA. This table holds almost 450,000 distinct CDR3 sequences. Concerning this clonotype: The antigen is unknown.

The CDR3 has 15 residues. From germline, CDR1 is SGHRS and CDR2 YFSETQ. Points from the study as a whole: Six or seven donors showed dominant NKG2C+ clonotypes comprising about 1.0-7.0% of their CD8+ T cells. Whether expanded NKG2C+ T cell clones were HCMV-specific remained unclear. Several of the donors also had these clonotypes leading their CD3+CD56-NKG2C+ fraction.

The receptor was derived from a woman between 18 and 70 years old in good health. The chain uses TRBV5-1 and TRBJ2-3; absent DNA, TCRdb's TRBD1 call cannot be checked. The sequenced sample consisted of blood T cells: a sorted CD56 or NKG2C T cell subset, CD4+ or CD8+ T cells, or bulk PBMC T cells (not recorded which). The CDR3: CASSFRVPGTDTQYF.